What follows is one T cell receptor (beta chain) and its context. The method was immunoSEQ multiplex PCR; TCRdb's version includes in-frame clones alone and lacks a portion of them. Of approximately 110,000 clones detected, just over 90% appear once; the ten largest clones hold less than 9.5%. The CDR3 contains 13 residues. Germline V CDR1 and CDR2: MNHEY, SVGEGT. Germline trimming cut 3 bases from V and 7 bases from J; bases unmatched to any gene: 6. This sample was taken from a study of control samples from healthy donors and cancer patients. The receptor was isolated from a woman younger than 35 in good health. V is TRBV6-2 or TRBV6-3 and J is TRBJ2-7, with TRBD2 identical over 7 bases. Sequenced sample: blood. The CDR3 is CASSYTGGGEQYF. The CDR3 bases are TGTGCCAGCAGTTATACCGGGGGAGGGGAGCAGTACTTC.